These T cell receptor beta chains were read from a single sample in a study of T cell changes during pregnancy in multiple sclerosis. Produced via immunoSEQ multiplex PCR; TCRdb's table is partial and in-frame only. Among about 44,000 clones listed, 96% were seen once. The sample was peripheral blood, taken in the second trimester of pregnancy. The receptors were sampled from a female donor with multiple sclerosis, enrolled in a pregnancy study. Each CDR3 is given with its conserved first and last residue. The D gene is left open where the match is weak. Clone size is shown for a subset of rows, as once, few, many or a class of expanded clone.

d_call	v_call	j_call	clone_size	cdr3_nt	cdr3_aa
NA	TRBV19	TRBJ2-2	once	TGTGCCAGTAGACAGAACACCGGGGAGCTGTTTTTT	CASRQNTGELFF
TRBD1	TRBV5-1	TRBJ1-1	once	TGCGCCAGCAGCGGGGAGACAGGGGGCCTCACTGAAGCTTTCTTT	CASSGETGGLTEAFF
TRBD1	TRBV7-3	TRBJ2-2	NA	TGTGCCAGCAGCAAGACAGGGAAAAACACCGGGGAGCTGTTTTTT	CASSKTGKNTGELFF
TRBD2	TRBV6-5	TRBJ2-5	NA	TGTGCCAGCAGTTATAGCGGGGGGATCCCAGAGACCCAGTACTTC	CASSYSGGIPETQYF
NA	TRBV7-8	TRBJ1-2	NA	TGTGCCAGCAGCTCGATGGGACCTAAAGCGGGCGGCTACACCTTC	CASSSMGPKAGGYTF
TRBD1	TRBV6-1	TRBJ2-7	NA	TGTGCCAGCAGACAGGGGCCGCTAACTTCCTACGAGCAGTACTTC	CASRQGPLTSYEQYF
NA	TRBV4-2	TRBJ2-2	NA	TGTGCCAGCAGCCAAGTTGAGAGGAACACCGGGGAGCTGTTTTTT	CASSQVERNTGELFF
NA	TRBV9	TRBJ2-5	NA	TGTGCCAGCAGCGTAGGTGAGGGTAGCCAAGAGACCCAGTACTTC	CASSVGEGSQETQYF
NA	TRBV6-1	TRBJ1-2	few	TGTGCCAGCAGTGAAGCGAAGAGCTGGGGCTACACCTTC	CASSEAKSWGYTF
TRBD1	TRBV4-3	TRBJ2-3	NA	TGCGCCAGCAGCCAAGCCTCAAGGGGGCGAGATACGCAGTATTTT	CASSQASRGRDTQYF
TRBD1	TRBV6-6	TRBJ1-4	NA	TGTGCCAGCAGTTACTCGGGGACAGGCACTAATGAAAAACTGTTTTTT	CASSYSGTGTNEKLFF
TRBD2	TRBV11-2	TRBJ2-7	NA	TGTGCCAGCAGCTTAAGGGCTAGCGGGGGCCGGGAGCAGTACTTC	CASSLRASGGREQYF
NA	TRBV6-4	TRBJ2-1	NA	TGTGCCAGCAGTGATGCGGGCAGCTCCTACAATGAGCAGTTCTTC	CASSDAGSSYNEQFF
NA	TRBV28	TRBJ2-7	NA	TGTGCCAGTATATCAGCGGGCACCACCTACGAGCAGTACTTC	CASISAGTTYEQYF
NA	TRBV7-7	TRBJ2-2	NA	TGTGCCAGCAGCCCGGCCGGGGTTGGGACTTACACCGGGGAGCTGTTTTTT	CASSPAGVGTYTGELFF
NA	TRBV4-1	TRBJ1-2	NA	TGCGCCAGCAGCCAAGAGGTAGGGGCAGACTATGGCTACACCTTC	CASSQEVGADYGYTF
NA	TRBV7-6	TRBJ2-3	NA	TGTGCCAGCAGCGTACTGAGGATTGGCCTCAGCACAGATACGCAGTATTTT	CASSVLRIGLSTDTQYF
TRBD1	TRBV2	TRBJ2-7	NA	TGTGCCAGCAGTCTTTCCAGACAGGGGGCAGGCTACGAGCAGTACTTC	CASSLSRQGAGYEQYF
NA	TRBV11-1	TRBJ2-7	NA	TGTGCCAGCAGCCAGTTGGACAGCCGAATCTCCTACGAGCAGTACTTC	CASSQLDSRISYEQYF
TRBD1	TRBV11-3	TRBJ2-7	NA	TGTGCTAGCAGCTTCTCGGGACAGGGGCGCGAGCAGTACTTC	CASSFSGQGREQYF
TRBD1	TRBV30	TRBJ1-1	NA	TGTGCCTGGCAAAACCCAGGGGGCCCTGAAGCTTTCTTT	CAWQNPGGPEAFF
TRBD1	TRBV7-9	TRBJ1-1	once	TGTGCCAGCAGCTTTTGGCGACAGGGTAGCGCTGAAGCTTTCTTT	CASSFWRQGSAEAFF
NA	TRBV2	TRBJ2-3	NA	TGTGCCAGCAGTGAAAACAGCGGAGGAACAGATACGCAGTATTTT	CASSENSGGTDTQYF